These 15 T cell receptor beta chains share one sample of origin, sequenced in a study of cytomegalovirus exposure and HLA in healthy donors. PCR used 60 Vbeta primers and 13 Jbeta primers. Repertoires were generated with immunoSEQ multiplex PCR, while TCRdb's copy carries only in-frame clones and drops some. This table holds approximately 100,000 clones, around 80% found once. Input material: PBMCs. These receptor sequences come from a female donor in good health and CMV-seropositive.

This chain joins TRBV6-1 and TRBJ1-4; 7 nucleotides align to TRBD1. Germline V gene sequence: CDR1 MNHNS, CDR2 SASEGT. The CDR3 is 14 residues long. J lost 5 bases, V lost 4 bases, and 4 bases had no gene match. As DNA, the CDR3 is TGTGCCAGCAGTGCCGGGACAGCAAATGAAAAACTGTTTTTT. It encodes CASSAGTANEKLFF.

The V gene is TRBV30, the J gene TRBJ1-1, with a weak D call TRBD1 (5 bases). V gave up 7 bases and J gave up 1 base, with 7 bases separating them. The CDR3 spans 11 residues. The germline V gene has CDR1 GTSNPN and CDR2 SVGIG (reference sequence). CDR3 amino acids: CASGENTEAFF. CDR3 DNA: TGTGCCTCGGGGGAGAACACTGAAGCTTTCTTT.

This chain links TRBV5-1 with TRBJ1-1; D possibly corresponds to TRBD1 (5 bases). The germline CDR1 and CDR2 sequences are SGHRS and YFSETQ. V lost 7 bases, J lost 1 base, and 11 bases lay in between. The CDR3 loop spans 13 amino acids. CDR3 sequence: CASRRGGNTEAFF. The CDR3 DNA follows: TGCGCCAGCCGCCGGGGGGGGAACACTGAAGCTTTCTTT.

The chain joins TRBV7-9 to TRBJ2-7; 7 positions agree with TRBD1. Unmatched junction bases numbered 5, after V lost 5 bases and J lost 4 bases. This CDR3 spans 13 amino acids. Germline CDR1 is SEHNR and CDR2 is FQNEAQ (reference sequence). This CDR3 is CASSPDRAYEQYF. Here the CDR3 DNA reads TGTGCCAGCAGCCCAGACAGGGCTTACGAGCAGTACTTC.

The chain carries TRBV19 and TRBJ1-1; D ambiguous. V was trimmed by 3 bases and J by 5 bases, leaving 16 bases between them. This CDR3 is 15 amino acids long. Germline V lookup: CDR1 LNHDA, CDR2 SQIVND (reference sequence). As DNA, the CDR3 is TGTGCCAGTAGTATCGTAGGCAGGATTGGGACTGAAGCTTTCTTT. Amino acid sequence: CASSIVGRIGTEAFF.

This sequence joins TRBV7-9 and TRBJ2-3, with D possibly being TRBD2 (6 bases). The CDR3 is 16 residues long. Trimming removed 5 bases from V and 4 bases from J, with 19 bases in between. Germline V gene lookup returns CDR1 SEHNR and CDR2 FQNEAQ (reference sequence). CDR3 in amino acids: CASSTAGPRRADTQYF. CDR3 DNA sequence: TGTGCCAGCAGCACCGCGGGGCCAAGGAGGGCAGATACGCAGTATTTT.

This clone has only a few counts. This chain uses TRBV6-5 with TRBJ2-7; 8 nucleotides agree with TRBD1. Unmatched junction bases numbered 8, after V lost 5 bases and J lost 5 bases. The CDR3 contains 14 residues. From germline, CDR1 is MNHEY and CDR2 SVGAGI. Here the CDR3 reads CASSPWTGRNEQYF. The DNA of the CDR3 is TGTGCCAGCAGTCCTTGGACAGGGAGGAACGAGCAGTACTTC.

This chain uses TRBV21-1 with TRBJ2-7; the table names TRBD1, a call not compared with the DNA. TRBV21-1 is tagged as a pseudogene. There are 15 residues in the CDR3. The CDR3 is CASSKTGALTYEQYF. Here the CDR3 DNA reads TGTGCCAGCAGCAAGACAGGGGCCCTAACCTACGAGCAGTACTTC.

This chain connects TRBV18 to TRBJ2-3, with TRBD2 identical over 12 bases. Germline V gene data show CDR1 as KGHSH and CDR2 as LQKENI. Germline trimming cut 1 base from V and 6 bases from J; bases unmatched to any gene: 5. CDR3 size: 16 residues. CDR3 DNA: TGTGCCAGCTCACCACTTCTAGCGGGAGGGGCCGATACGCAGTATTTT. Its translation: CASSPLLAGGADTQYF.

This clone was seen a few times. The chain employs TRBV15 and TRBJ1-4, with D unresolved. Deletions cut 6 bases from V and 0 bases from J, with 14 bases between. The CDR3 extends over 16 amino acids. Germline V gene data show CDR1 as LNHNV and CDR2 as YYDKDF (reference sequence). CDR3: CATSSRPGATNEKLFF. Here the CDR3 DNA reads TGTGCCACCAGTAGTCGGCCAGGCGCAACTAATGAAAAACTGTTTTTT.

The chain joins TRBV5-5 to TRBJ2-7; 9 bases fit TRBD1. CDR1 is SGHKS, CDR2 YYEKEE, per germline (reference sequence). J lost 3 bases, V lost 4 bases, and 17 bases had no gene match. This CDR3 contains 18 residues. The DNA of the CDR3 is TGTGCCAGCAGCAGAAGGGGGGACTTGGACAGGGGAGGCTACGAGCAGTACTTC. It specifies CASSRRGDLDRGGYEQYF.

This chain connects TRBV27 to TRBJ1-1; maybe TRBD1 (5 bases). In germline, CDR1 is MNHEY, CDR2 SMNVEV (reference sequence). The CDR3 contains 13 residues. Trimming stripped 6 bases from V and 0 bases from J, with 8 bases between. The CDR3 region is CASSRQLNTEAFF. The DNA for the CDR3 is TGTGCCAGCAGCCGACAGCTGAACACTGAAGCTTTCTTT.

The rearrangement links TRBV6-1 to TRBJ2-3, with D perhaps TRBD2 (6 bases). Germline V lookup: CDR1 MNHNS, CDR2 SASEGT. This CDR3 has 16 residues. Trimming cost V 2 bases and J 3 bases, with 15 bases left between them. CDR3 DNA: TGTGCCAGCAGTGAACGGCTCGGCGGGGAGACAGATACGCAGTATTTT. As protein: CASSERLGGETDTQYF.

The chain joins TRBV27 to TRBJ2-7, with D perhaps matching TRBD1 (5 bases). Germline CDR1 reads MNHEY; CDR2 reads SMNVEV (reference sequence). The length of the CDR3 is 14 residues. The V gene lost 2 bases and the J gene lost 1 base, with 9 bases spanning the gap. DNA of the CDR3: TGTGCCAGCAGTTTAGACAGCATGTCCTACGAGCAGTACTTC. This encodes CASSLDSMSYEQYF.

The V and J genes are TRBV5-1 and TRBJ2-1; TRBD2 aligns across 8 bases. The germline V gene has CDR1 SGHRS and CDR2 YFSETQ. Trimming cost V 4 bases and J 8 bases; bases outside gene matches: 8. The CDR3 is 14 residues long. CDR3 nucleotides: TGCGCCAGCAGCCCCACCGGGGGGGAGGATGAGCAGTTCTTC. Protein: CASSPTGGEDEQFF. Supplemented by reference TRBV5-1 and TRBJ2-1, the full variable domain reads KAGVTQTPRYLIKTRGQQVTLSCSPISGHRSVSWYQQTPGQGLQFLFEYFSETQRNKGNFPGRFSGRQFSNSRSEMNVSTLELGDSALYLCASSPTGGEDEQFFGPGTRLTVL.